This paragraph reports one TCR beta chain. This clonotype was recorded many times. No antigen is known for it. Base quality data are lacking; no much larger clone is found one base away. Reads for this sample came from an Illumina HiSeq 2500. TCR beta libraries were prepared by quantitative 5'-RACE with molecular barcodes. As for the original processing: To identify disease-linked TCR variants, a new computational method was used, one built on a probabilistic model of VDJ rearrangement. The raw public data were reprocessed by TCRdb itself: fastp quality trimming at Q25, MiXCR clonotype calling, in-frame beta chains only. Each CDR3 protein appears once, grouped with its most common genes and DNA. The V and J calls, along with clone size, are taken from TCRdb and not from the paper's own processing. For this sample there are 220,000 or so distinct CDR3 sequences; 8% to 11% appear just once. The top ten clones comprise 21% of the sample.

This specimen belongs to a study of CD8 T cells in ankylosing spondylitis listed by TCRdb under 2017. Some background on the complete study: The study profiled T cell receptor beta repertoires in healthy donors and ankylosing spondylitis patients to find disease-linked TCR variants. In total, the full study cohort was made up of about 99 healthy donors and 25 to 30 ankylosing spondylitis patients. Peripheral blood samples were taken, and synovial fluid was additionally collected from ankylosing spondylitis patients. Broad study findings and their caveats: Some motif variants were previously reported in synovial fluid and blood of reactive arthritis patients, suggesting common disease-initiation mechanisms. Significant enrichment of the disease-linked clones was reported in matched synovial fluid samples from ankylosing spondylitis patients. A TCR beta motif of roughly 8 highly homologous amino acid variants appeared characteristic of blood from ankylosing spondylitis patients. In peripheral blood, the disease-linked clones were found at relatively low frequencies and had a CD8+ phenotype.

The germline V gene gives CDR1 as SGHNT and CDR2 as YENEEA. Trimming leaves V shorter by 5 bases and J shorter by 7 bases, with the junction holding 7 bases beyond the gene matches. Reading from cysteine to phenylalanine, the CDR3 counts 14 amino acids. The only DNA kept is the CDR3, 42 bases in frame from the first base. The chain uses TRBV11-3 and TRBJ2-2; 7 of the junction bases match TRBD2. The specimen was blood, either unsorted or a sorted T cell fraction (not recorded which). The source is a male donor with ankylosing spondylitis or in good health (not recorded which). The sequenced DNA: TGTGCCAGCAGCCCCGGGACTACCAACGGGGAGCTGTTTTTT. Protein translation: CASSPGTTNGELFF.